A single TCR beta chain is shown here with its context. The germline gene is not matched at one end of the junction; a read error may be the cause. This sample stems from a study of CD8+ T cells in alopecia areata. Sample treatment: oral pan-JAK inhibitor, 5-10 mg twice daily. After isolation, RNA underwent reverse transcription to generate cDNA as the sequencing template. The repertoire was sequenced with immunoSEQ multiplex PCR; TCRdb's copy has only in-frame clones and lacks some. The sample records about 120,000 clones, around 56% being singletons. This CDR3 is 18 amino acids long. The germline CDR1 and CDR2 sequences are KGHSH and LQKENI.

This TCR came from a human donor with alopecia areata. Source: CD4+ T cells sorted from blood, taken at week 4, from a patient treated with tofacitinib. This chain uses TRBV18 with TRBJ1-2, with D possibly TRBD1 on 6 matching bases. DNA for the CDR3: TGTGCCAGCTCACTAACAAACCTCGGGAGTGCGGGGGCGTATGGCCACACCTTC. This gives the protein CASSLTNLGSAGAYGHTF.